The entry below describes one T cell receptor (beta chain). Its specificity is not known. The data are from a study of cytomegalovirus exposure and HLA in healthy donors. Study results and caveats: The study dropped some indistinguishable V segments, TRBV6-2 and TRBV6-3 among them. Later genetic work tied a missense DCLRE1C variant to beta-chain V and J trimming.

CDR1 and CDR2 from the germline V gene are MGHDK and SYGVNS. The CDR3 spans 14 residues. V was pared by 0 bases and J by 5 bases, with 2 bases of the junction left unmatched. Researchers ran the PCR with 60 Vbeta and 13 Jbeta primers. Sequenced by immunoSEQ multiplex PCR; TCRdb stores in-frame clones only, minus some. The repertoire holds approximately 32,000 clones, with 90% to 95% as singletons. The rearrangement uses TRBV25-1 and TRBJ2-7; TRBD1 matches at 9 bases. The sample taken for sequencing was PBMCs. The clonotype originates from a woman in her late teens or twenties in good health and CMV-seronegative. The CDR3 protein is CASSEYRTGDEQYF. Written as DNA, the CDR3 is TGTGCCAGCAGTGAATACAGGACAGGGGACGAGCAGTACTTC.